The sequence of this TCR beta chain was determined in a study of blood T cell repertoires in COVID-19. Data came from immunoSEQ multiplex PCR; TCRdb stores just in-frame clones and leaves some out. The table records 120,000 to 150,000 clones, approximately 80% of them present only once. Germline trimming cut 9 bases from V and 7 bases from J; bases unmatched to any gene: 8. Germline-derived CDR1 and CDR2 are LNHDA and SQIVND (reference sequence). The CDR3 has 12 residues. Specimen: peripheral blood. J is TRBJ2-7 and V is TRBV19; the match to TRBD1 covers 8 bases. The TCR comes from a man aged 60-69 years with active or convalescent COVID-19. The CDR3 DNA reads TGTGCCAGCCGGGACAGGTCCCTGGAGCAGTACTTC. It is translated as CASRDRSLEQYF. The variable domain in full, with the rest retrieved from reference TRBV19 and TRBJ2-7, is DGGITQSPKYLFRKEGQNVTLSCEQNLNHDAMYWYRQDPGQGLRLIYYSQIVNDFQKGDIAEGYSVSREKKESFPLTVTSAQKNPTAFYLCASRDRSLEQYFGPGTRLTVT.